Included here is one TCR beta chain sequence, with context. This clone was counted between two and nine times. It has no known antigen specificity. Qualities for individual bases were not recorded, and no much larger clone is one base off. DNA was extracted (Qiagen), and TCRbeta V-D-J rearrangements were subjected to bias-controlled amplification followed by high-throughput sequencing (immunoSEQ; Adaptive Biotech). The authors' pipeline ran thus. The immunoSEQ Analyzer platform was used for sequence-level analysis of productive sequences. Clonality was calculated as 1 minus Pielou's evenness, so values run from 0 (highly polyclonal) up to 1 (monoclonal). The Morisita index, ranging from 0 (no similarity) to 1 (complete similarity), was used to quantify repertoire overlap between subsets. This is the immuneACCESS table as TCRdb keeps it, with only in-frame sequences that have V and J called. A part of the clones is gone; compared with another copy, unresolved V genes explain less than half, and the rest is unexplained. The V and J calls and clone size come from that table; D and trimming were worked out from the DNA. For this sample there are about 2,200 clones; approximately 70% appear just once. Less than 15% of the sample belongs to the ten largest clones.

This record belongs to a study of IL-17A CD8 T cells in psoriatic arthritis synovium. About the investigation overall: The study aimed to define the phenotype, molecular profile and function of synovial IL-17A+CD8+ T cells in psoriatic arthritis pathogenesis. Beyond this particular receptor, the publication reports: Although most synovial CD8+ subsets stayed polyclonal, some individual clones made up over 5% of the repertoire. Cells came from synovial fluid rather than synovial tissue, since no psoriatic arthritis synovial tissue samples were available. In a couple of patients, many Tc17 clones were found to be shared with the synovial Tc1 population, resulting in Morisita overlap indices above 0.75. Only a few patients were covered by TCR sequencing, and this limited sample size was acknowledged by the authors.

Magnetically isolated CD3+ T cells were stimulated around 1.4 hours with PMA and ionomycin, then labeled by IL-17A and IFNgamma cytokine secretion assays. Synovial fluid effusions were drawn by aspiration from the actively inflamed joints of psoriatic arthritis patients. For each patient, synovial fluid served as the source from which three memory CD8+ T cell populations were isolated by sorting: Tc1 cells (IL-17A-IFNgamma+), Tc17 cells (IL-17A+) and the bulk memory fraction, allowing their TCR repertoires to be compared. The Classification of Psoriatic Arthritis Study Group (CASPAR) criteria were met by the psoriatic arthritis patients. After counterstaining with viability dye plus anti-CD3, CD8, CD14 and CD4 antibodies, the cytokine-secreting cells were sorted on a BD FACSAria. TCRbeta sequencing was performed on sorted synovial fluid CD8+ T cell subsets from three patients with psoriatic arthritis. Synovial fluid mononuclear cells were isolated using Lymphoprep and were cryopreserved in liquid nitrogen prior to use. Cryopreservation medium contained approximately 50% fetal calf serum and about 9.5% dimethyl sulfoxide.

The CDR3 measures 15 amino acids from cysteine to phenylalanine. Only the CDR3 DNA stays, 45 bases, in frame from base 1. In the germline V gene, CDR1 corresponds to SGHAT and CDR2 to FQNNGV. At the junction V is shortened by 1 base and J by 0 bases, with 9 bases in between. Sequencing input: IFN-gamma+ CD8+ T cells from synovial fluid. This specimen's cell subset or site label, interpreted: IL-17A-IFNgamma+ memory CD8+ (Tc1) cells. This clonotype was sampled from a human donor with psoriatic arthritis. The sequence is built from TRBV11-2 and TRBJ2-5; no confident D gene assignment can be made. The nucleotide sequence reads TGTGCCAGCAGCTTAGTTACCCTGTACCAAGAGACCCAGTACTTC. This encodes CASSLVTLYQETQYF.